Shown below are 10 T cell receptor beta chains from a single sample sequenced in a study of blood T cell repertoires in COVID-19. The assay was immunoSEQ multiplex PCR, and TCRdb's table has in-frame clones only and misses some. The sample lists a few hundred thousand clones, 90% to 95% occurring once. Material for sequencing was PBMCs or T cells enriched from blood (not recorded which). These receptor sequences come from a woman aged 35 to 49 who had been exposed to COVID-19.

This clone was seen a single time. The CDR3 DNA follows: TGCGCCAGCAGCCAAGGTACTACGCGGGAGGGAAAGACCCAGTACTTC. Translated: CASSQGTTREGKTQYF. The chain couples TRBV4-1 to TRBJ2-5, with 9 bases lining up with TRBD2. The trim removed 1 base at V and 6 bases at J, leaving 9 bases unmatched. Germline CDR1 reads MGHRA; CDR2 reads YSYEKL. The CDR3 is 16 residues long.

The chain has TRBV19 and TRBJ1-4; D gene uncertain. The CDR3 runs to 14 residues. V lost 6 bases and J 3 bases, leaving 11 bases between the germline ends. Germline V CDR1 and CDR2: LNHDA, SQIVND (reference sequence). CDR3 in amino acids: CASRPTSANEKLFF. The CDR3, as DNA: TGTGCCAGTAGACCTACGTCCGCTAATGAAAAACTGTTTTTT.

The rearrangement links TRBV18 to TRBJ1-2, with D perhaps TRBD1 (6 bases). Per germline, CDR1 KGHSH and CDR2 LQKENI. V lost 7 bases to trimming and J lost 3 bases, with 18 bases between them. The CDR3 totals 15 residues. DNA of the CDR3: TGTGCCAGCTTAACCGGACCAGGGGCCCACTATGGCTACACCTTC. Translation: CASLTGPGAHYGYTF.

Of note for this clone: This CDR3 is also generated by other DNA sequences in the sample. This chain joins TRBV19 and TRBJ1-2; D ambiguous. The germline V gene encodes CDR1 LNHDA and CDR2 SQIVND (reference sequence). The CDR3 runs to 14 residues. V shed 3 bases and J shed 0 bases, with 8 bases lying between them. This CDR3 reads CASSIASANYGYTF. For the CDR3, the DNA is TGTGCCAGTAGTATTGCTTCAGCTAACTATGGCTACACCTTC.

The chain is built from TRBV2 and TRBJ2-3; 11 bases map to TRBD1. Germline V CDR1 and CDR2: SNHLY, FYNNEI. The length of the CDR3 is 15 residues. Trimming removed 6 bases from V and 5 bases from J; junction bases left unmatched: 7. The CDR3 protein is CASRSDRGPGDTQYF. Here the CDR3 DNA reads TGTGCCAGCAGATCGGACAGGGGGCCAGGAGATACGCAGTATTTT.

V gene TRBV7-9 combines with J gene TRBJ1-5; perhaps TRBD1 as D (5 bases). The CDR3 sequence is 14 residues long. Germline CDR1 and CDR2: SEHNR and FQNEAQ (reference sequence). Trimming took 5 bases from V and 2 from J, leaving 10 bases between them. The CDR3 loop reads CASSPGLGNQPQHF. The CDR3 DNA follows: TGTGCCAGCAGCCCGGGACTAGGCAATCAGCCCCAGCATTTT.

Points on this clone: The same CDR3 can be traced to other DNA sequences in this sample. The chain recombines TRBV7-3 with TRBJ1-1, with D maybe TRBD1 (5 bases). V lost 5 bases to trimming and J lost 2 bases, with 9 bases between them. The CDR3 consists of 13 residues. The germline gives CDR1 SGHTA, CDR2 FQGTGA. DNA for the CDR3: TGTGCCAGCAGCGCGACAGTTAACACTGAAGCTTTCTTT. This translates into CASSATVNTEAFF.

This chain joins TRBV6-5 and TRBJ1-6; D gene ambiguous. The CDR3 extends over 14 amino acids. The ends were cut back, 4 bases at V and 7 bases at J, with 11 bases in the middle. The germline CDR1 and CDR2 sequences are MNHEY and SVGAGI. For the CDR3, the DNA is TGTGCCAGCAGTTTGTCCCCCCTAAATTCACCCCTCCACTTT. It specifies CASSLSPLNSPLHF.

The rearrangement uses TRBV19 and TRBJ1-2; D call uncertain. The CDR3 is 15 amino acids. V was shortened by 7 bases and J by 6 bases, with 21 bases between the two germline ends. The germline gives CDR1 LNHDA, CDR2 SQIVND (reference sequence). The CDR3 reads CASNPSLPLRDGYTF. CDR3 sequence (DNA): TGTGCCAGTAACCCATCTTTACCTCTGAGGGATGGCTACACCTTC.

The CDR3 DNA reads TGTGCCAGCAGCCTCCCCGGACTAGCGGTTCCCGAGCAGTACTTC. Residues: CASSLPGLAVPEQYF. The chain joins TRBV5-6 to TRBJ2-7; 10 nucleotides align to TRBD2. The germline CDR1 and CDR2 sequences are SGHDT and YYEEEE. V lost 4 bases and J lost 6; bases outside the gene matches: 10. This CDR3 is 15 amino acids long.